Each of the 17 T cell receptor beta chains below was sequenced from the same sample in a study of blood T cell repertoires in COVID-19. Generated by immunoSEQ multiplex PCR, the TCRdb table keeps only in-frame clones and is missing some. This sample yields under 150,000 clones, of which less than 85% are seen a single time; 5% to 7.5% belongs to the top ten. The sample was peripheral blood. The receptors were gathered from a human donor in a cohort sampled during active COVID-19.

The sample holds one count of this clone. V is TRBV4-1 and J is TRBJ2-3, with D tentatively TRBD1 (5 bases). The V end lost 5 bases, the J end lost 2 bases, and 17 bases lay between the germline ends. The CDR3 has 16 amino acids. CDR1 MGHRA and CDR2 YSYEKL come from the germline V gene. The CDR3 reads CASSSRFGAPTDTQYF. CDR3 nucleotide sequence: TGCGCCAGCAGCTCCCGGTTTGGGGCCCCCACAGATACGCAGTATTTT.

The rearrangement uses TRBV21-1 and TRBJ2-1; the table calls TRBD2, which could not be checked here. TRBV21-1 is a listed pseudogene. This CDR3 has 13 residues. This CDR3 reads CASKRGGNNEQFF. As DNA, the CDR3 is TGTGCCAGCAAGCGGGGGGGAAACAATGAGCAGTTCTTC.

The J gene is TRBJ2-6, the V gene TRBV11-3; 12 bases match TRBD2. The ends lost 5 bases at V and 2 bases at J; junction bases unmatched: 10. Germline CDR1 reads SGHNT; CDR2 reads YENEEA. The CDR3 is 19 amino acids. DNA of the CDR3: TGTGCCAGCAGCCGTTCGAATCTAGCGGGGGGGCCTGGGGCCAACGTCCTGACTTTC. It codes for CASSRSNLAGGPGANVLTF.

As to this clone: The sample holds other DNA sequences that translate to the same CDR3. The chain carries TRBV11-3 and TRBJ2-7; 8 bases line up with TRBD1. J was trimmed by 3 bases and V by 5 bases; bases with no gene match: 6. Per germline, CDR1 SGHNT and CDR2 YENEEA. The CDR3 is 14 residues long. The CDR3 sequence: CASSPRQGSYEQYF. CDR3 nucleotide sequence: TGTGCCAGCAGCCCCAGACAGGGGAGCTACGAGCAGTACTTC.

This chain uses TRBV11-3 with TRBJ1-1; 12 nucleotides align to TRBD1. Germline CDR1 is SGHNT and CDR2 is YENEEA. After removal of 5 bases from V and 7 bases from J, the junction contained 8 bases not matched to a gene. This CDR3 is built from 15 residues. In DNA form, the CDR3 reads TGTGCCAGCAGCGGAAGGGACAGGGGGCGCGATGAAGCTTTCTTT. Its translation is CASSGRDRGRDEAFF.

This chain joins TRBV11-2 and TRBJ2-5, with TRBD2 identical over 9 bases. CDR3 size: 15 residues. The germline V gene has CDR1 SGHAT and CDR2 FQNNGV. Trimming at V came to 5 bases and at J to 5 bases, leaving 9 bases not matched to a gene. The CDR3 loop is CASSQAGGGAETQYF. CDR3 coding DNA: TGTGCCAGCAGCCAGGCCGGCGGGGGGGCGGAGACCCAGTACTTC.

This clone was recorded once. The V gene is TRBV4-1, the J gene TRBJ2-7; 7 bases fit TRBD2. The V and J ends lost 0 bases and 1 base, in that order; junction bases with no gene match: 9. Per germline, CDR1 MGHRA and CDR2 YSYEKL. The CDR3 is 17 residues long. CDR3 loop: CASSQDKASGRSYEQYF. In DNA form, the CDR3 reads TGCGCCAGCAGCCAAGATAAGGCTAGCGGTCGGTCCTACGAGCAGTACTTC.

The V gene is TRBV6-5, the J gene TRBJ1-1; a weak D match, TRBD1 (6 bases). There are 15 residues in the CDR3. Germline V gives CDR1 MNHEY, CDR2 SVGAGI. V dropped 5 bases and J dropped 4 bases, with 17 bases sitting between them. The CDR3 DNA reads as TGTGCCAGCAGTCTGCCTCCAACAGGGACCACTGAAGCTTTCTTT. This sequence encodes CASSLPPTGTTEAFF.

This clone was counted between two and nine times. The chain is built from TRBV6-5 and TRBJ1-5; D unclear. The CDR3 sequence is 15 residues long. Germline V gene data show CDR1 as MNHEY and CDR2 as SVGAGI. V was pared by 4 bases and J by 3 bases, with 13 bases between. CDR3 DNA: TGTGCCAGCAGTTCGGCAGGCCTGAACAATCAGCCCCAGCATTTT. This gives the protein CASSSAGLNNQPQHF.

The V and J genes are TRBV30 and TRBJ2-2; no clear D gene. Germline loops: CDR1 GTSNPN, CDR2 SVGIG (reference sequence). The CDR3 length is 12 residues. Trimming took off 3 bases at V and 7 bases at J, with 9 bases between the two ends. In DNA, the CDR3 is TGTGCCTGGAGACCATCGGGCGGGGAGCTGTTTTTT. Amino acid sequence: CAWRPSGGELFF.

As regards this clone: The junction differs from germline at one of its ends, possibly a read error. Other DNA sequences in this sample translate to the same CDR3. The rearrangement joins TRBV18 to TRBJ1-2, with 8 bases lining up with TRBD1. The CDR3 consists of 15 residues. Germline V gene sequence: CDR1 KGHSH, CDR2 LQKENI. CDR3 bases: TGTGCCAGCTCACCACGCGCCAGGGGGCTAGACGGCTACACCTTT. It specifies CASSPRARGLDGYTF.

V gene TRBV5-4 combines with J gene TRBJ1-2; D ambiguous. The CDR3 length is 11 residues. V lost 2 bases, J lost 6 bases, and 5 bases lay in between. The germline CDR1 and CDR2 sequences are SGHNT and YYREEE (reference sequence). The CDR3 sequence: CASSFRDGYTF. The CDR3 coding sequence is TGTGCCAGCAGCTTTCGGGATGGCTACACCTTC.

The rearrangement joins TRBV7-3 to TRBJ2-5; D might be TRBD2 (5 bases). V dropped 1 base and J dropped 3 bases, with 6 bases sitting between them. The CDR3 covers 13 residues. The germline gives CDR1 SGHTA, CDR2 FQGTGA. CDR3 loop: CASSLIAKETQYF. The CDR3 DNA follows: TGTGCCAGCAGCTTAATAGCGAAAGAGACCCAGTACTTC.

This chain joins TRBV19 and TRBJ1-2, with 8 bases lining up with TRBD1. Germline CDR1 reads LNHDA; CDR2 reads SQIVND (reference sequence). This CDR3 has 14 amino acids. V dropped 5 bases and J dropped 2; count of bases not matched to a gene: 4. CDR3 amino acids: CASSFDRGNYGYTF. Written as DNA, the CDR3 is TGTGCCAGTAGTTTTGACAGGGGAAACTATGGCTACACCTTC.

V and J are TRBV4-3 and TRBJ2-2, with TRBD2 matching over 13 bases. Germline values: CDR1 LGHNA, CDR2 YSLEER. The J segment lost 5 bases and the V segment lost 9 bases, leaving 9 bases of the junction unmatched. The CDR3 runs 16 residues. CDR3 sequence reads: CASGKPGLAGTGELFF. As DNA, the CDR3 is TGCGCCAGTGGTAAACCGGGACTAGCGGGGACCGGGGAGCTGTTTTTT.

This chain joins TRBV9 and TRBJ2-7; tentatively, D is TRBD2 (5 bases). Germline V CDR1 and CDR2: SGDLS, YYNGEE. V shed 0 bases and J shed 2 bases, with 12 bases lying between them. The CDR3 length is 15 residues. The CDR3 region is CASSVGEGAPYEQYF. CDR3 in DNA: TGTGCCAGCAGCGTAGGAGAGGGAGCCCCCTACGAGCAGTACTTC.

This chain connects TRBV30 to TRBJ1-3; a weak D match, TRBD1 (5 bases). With 0 bases removed from V and 1 base from J, the gap between germline ends came to 16 bases. The CDR3 consists of 17 residues. CDR1 is GTSNPN and CDR2 is SVGIG in the germline V gene (reference sequence). The CDR3 sequence: CAWSVSRASESGNTIYF. Here the CDR3 DNA reads TGTGCCTGGAGTGTGTCCAGGGCCTCCGAATCTGGAAACACCATATATTTT.